The 30 T cell receptor beta chains below come from one sample, sequenced in a study of CD8+ T cells in alopecia areata. RNA extraction and reverse transcription yielded cDNA as sequencing template. Produced via immunoSEQ multiplex PCR; TCRdb's table is partial and in-frame only. The sample records fewer than 200,000 clones, around three fifths being singletons. Sequencing was performed on CD4+ T cells sorted from blood, taken at week 0. These receptors were obtained from a human donor with alopecia areata.

The rearrangement joins TRBV2 to TRBJ1-2; perhaps TRBD1 as D (6 bases). Trimming removed 3 bases at V and 4 bases at J, with 15 bases between. Germline V gene lookup returns CDR1 SNHLY and CDR2 FYNNEI. The CDR3 consists of 15 residues. The DNA for the CDR3 is TGTGCCAGCAGTGACCCTGGGACATCGCTCTATGGCTACACCTTC. This translates into CASSDPGTSLYGYTF.

The V gene is TRBV30, the J gene TRBJ1-1, with TRBD1 identical over 7 bases. Germline values: CDR1 GTSNPN, CDR2 SVGIG (reference sequence). After removal of 6 bases from V and 5 bases from J, the junction contained 6 bases not matched to a gene. The CDR3 is 12 residues long. The CDR3 loop is CACVTGETEAFF. In nucleotides, the CDR3 is TGTGCCTGTGTCACAGGGGAAACTGAAGCTTTCTTT.

The chain joins TRBV2 to TRBJ1-1; tentative D call: TRBD1 (5 bases). Trimming took 2 bases from V and 4 from J, leaving 11 bases between them. The V gene's germline CDR1 is SNHLY and CDR2 FYNNEI. The CDR3 has 14 residues. CDR3 region: CASSESRGSTEAFF. CDR3 DNA sequence: TGTGCCAGCAGTGAAAGTCGGGGCAGCACTGAAGCTTTCTTT.

This chain links TRBV2 with TRBJ2-1, with D maybe TRBD1 (5 bases). Germline V gene sequence: CDR1 SNHLY, CDR2 FYNNEI. CDR3 length: 14 amino acids. The germline V and J ends were trimmed by 4 bases and 10 bases, with 17 bases remaining between them. The CDR3 sequence is CASSGTHQQGEQFF. The CDR3 region has the DNA TGTGCCAGCAGTGGGACACACCAGCAAGGGGAGCAGTTCTTC. The entire variable domain, with the rest obtained from reference TRBV2 and TRBJ2-1, is as follows: EPEVTQTPSHQVTQMGQEVILRCVPISNHLYFYWYRQILGQKVEFLVSFYNNEISEKSEIFDDQFSVERPDGSNFTLKIRSTKLEDSAMYFCASSGTHQQGEQFFGPGTRLTVL.

Only a few counts were recorded for this clone. The J gene is TRBJ1-2, the V gene TRBV9; the D gene is possibly TRBD1 (6 bases). CDR3 length: 15 residues. V gave up 2 bases and J gave up 4 bases, with 15 bases separating them. Germline V lookup: CDR1 SGDLS, CDR2 YYNGEE. The CDR3 protein is CASSVRDTEPYGYTF. The CDR3 nucleotides are TGTGCCAGCAGCGTCCGGGACACCGAACCCTATGGCTACACCTTC.

The rearrangement links TRBV7-6 to TRBJ2-7; TRBD1 is a possible D gene (5 bases). This CDR3 is 12 amino acids long. The V end lost 5 bases, the J end lost 4 bases, and 9 bases lay between the germline ends. Per the germline V gene, CDR1 is SGHVS and CDR2 is FNYEAQ. The CDR3 reads CASSTPGYEQYF. For the CDR3, the DNA is TGTGCCAGCAGCACCCCAGGGTACGAGCAGTACTTC.

This chain connects TRBV27 to TRBJ1-2, with a possible D match to TRBD1 (6 bases). Germline V CDR1 and CDR2: MNHEY, SMNVEV (reference sequence). The V end was cut by 6 bases, the J end by 5 bases, with 16 bases between. The CDR3 contains 14 residues. The CDR3 loop reads CASRLGGARYGYTF. CDR3 nucleotide sequence: TGTGCCAGCAGGCTGGGGGGGGCTCGTTATGGCTACACCTTC.

The rearrangement links TRBV2 to TRBJ1-4; possibly TRBD1 for D (5 bases). The CDR3 covers 13 residues. Trimming pared 6 bases from V and 8 bases from J, leaving 13 bases between. Germline V gene lookup returns CDR1 SNHLY and CDR2 FYNNEI. CDR3 in amino acids: CASSSTGGEKLFF. Here the CDR3 DNA reads TGTGCCAGCAGCAGTACAGGTGGAGAAAAACTGTTTTTT.

This clone has more than one count but fewer than ten. V gene TRBV30 combines with J gene TRBJ2-5; 10 positions match TRBD1. V dropped 0 bases and J dropped 5; count of bases not matched to a gene: 6. In germline, CDR1 is GTSNPN, CDR2 SVGIG (reference sequence). The CDR3 contains 15 residues. CDR3 nucleotide sequence: TGTGCCTGGAGTGTCCCGGGACAGGGGAGGGAGACCCAGTACTTC. Protein product: CAWSVPGQGRETQYF.

The V call is TRBV30, the J call TRBJ2-5, with 7 bases fitting TRBD1. The CDR3 has 14 residues. V was clipped by 4 bases and J by 5 bases; unmatched bases: 10. The V gene's germline CDR1 is GTSNPN and CDR2 SVGIG (reference sequence). The CDR3 here is CAWNYRGRLETQYF. CDR3 in DNA: TGTGCCTGGAATTACAGGGGCAGGTTGGAGACCCAGTACTTC.

The J gene is TRBJ1-2, the V gene TRBV29-1; weak D call: TRBD1 (6 bases). The CDR3 is 18 residues long. Germline CDR1 reads SQVTM; CDR2 reads ANQGSEA. The V end was cut by 3 bases, the J end by 2 bases, with 25 bases between. CDR3: CSVDPDSSYRGPNYGYTF. CDR3 nucleotides: TGCAGCGTTGACCCGGACAGCTCCTATAGGGGCCCAAACTATGGCTACACCTTC.

The V call is TRBV2, the J call TRBJ2-1; no clear D gene. The CDR3 has 14 residues. V was pared by 1 base and J by 9 bases, with 13 bases between. Germline V lookup: CDR1 SNHLY, CDR2 FYNNEI. The CDR3 here is CASSEEVGIGEQFF. The DNA for the CDR3 is TGTGCCAGCAGTGAAGAAGTGGGGATAGGTGAGCAGTTCTTC.

A word on this clone: One base away lies a much larger clone, so this may be a sequencing read error. The rearrangement uses TRBV6-6 and TRBJ2-7; TRBD2 agrees at 8 bases. From germline, CDR1 is MNHNY and CDR2 SVGAGI (reference sequence). The CDR3 length is 13 residues. Trimming took 6 bases from V and 2 from J; bases not matched to a gene: 3. CDR3 DNA sequence: TGTGCCAGCAGCTCGGGGGGGCCCTACGAGCAGTACTTC. Protein product: CASSSGGPYEQYF.

A few counts support this clone. Other DNA sequences in the same sample also yield this CDR3. The chain is built from TRBV5-1 and TRBJ2-1; D unresolved. The CDR3 consists of 11 residues. V gave up 0 bases and J gave up 6 bases, with 1 base separating them. Per the germline V gene, CDR1 is SGHRS and CDR2 is YFSETQ. This CDR3 reads CASSLGNEQFF. The CDR3 bases are TGCGCCAGCAGCTTGGGCAATGAGCAGTTCTTC.

As regards this clone: Other DNA sequences within the sample encode an identical CDR3. J is TRBJ2-2 and V is TRBV18; D remains unclear. The CDR3 is 12 amino acids. Germline lookup yields CDR1 KGHSH and CDR2 LQKENI. V was cut by 3 bases and J by 3 bases, with 2 bases left in between. The CDR3 loop is CASSPDTGELFF. The DNA for the CDR3 is TGTGCCAGCTCACCGGACACCGGGGAGCTGTTTTTT.

The rearrangement links TRBV10-3 to TRBJ1-1; a weak D match, TRBD1 (5 bases). Trimming left V 6 bases short and J 3 bases short, with 17 bases between. This CDR3 region has 15 residues. The germline gives CDR1 ENHRY, CDR2 SYGVKD. The DNA of the CDR3 is TGTGCCATCAGGCCCGGGCAGGGTTTGGACACTGAAGCTTTCTTT. Its translation: CAIRPGQGLDTEAFF.

The gene calls are TRBV10-3 and TRBJ1-2; D ambiguous. CDR1 ENHRY and CDR2 SYGVKD come from the germline V gene. The V end lost 3 bases, the J end lost 8 bases, and 13 bases lay between the germline ends. This CDR3 contains 13 residues. CDR3 region: CAISEEQGRGYTF. The CDR3 coding sequence is TGTGCCATCAGTGAAGAACAAGGACGGGGCTACACCTTC.

This clone turned up a few times. The chain carries TRBV30 and TRBJ2-7; possibly TRBD1 or TRBD2 for D (5 bases each). The CDR3 has 15 amino acids. Trimming took off 1 base at V and 1 base at J, with 14 bases between the two ends. The germline V gene has CDR1 GTSNPN and CDR2 SVGIG (reference sequence). CDR3 bases: TGTGCCTGGAGTGCCATGAGGGGAAGGTCCTACGAGCAGTACTTC. Translating gives CAWSAMRGRSYEQYF. The full variable domain, completed using reference TRBV30 and TRBJ2-7, is SQTIHQWPATLVQPVGSPLSLECTVEGTSNPNLYWYRQAAGRGLQLLFYSVGIGQISSEVPQNLSASRPQDRQFILSSKKLLLSDSGFYLCAWSAMRGRSYEQYFGPGTRLTVT.

This clone was found a few times. This rearrangement joins TRBV27 to TRBJ2-7; 8 nucleotides align to TRBD2. CDR1 and CDR2 (germline): MNHEY, SMNVEV (reference sequence). CDR3 size: 13 residues. Germline trimming cut 4 bases from V and 4 bases from J; bases unmatched to any gene: 3. The CDR3 here is CASSSTSAYEQYF. CDR3 nucleotides: TGTGCCAGCAGTTCGACTAGCGCGTACGAGCAGTACTTC.

A few counts support this clone. The chain joins TRBV11-2 to TRBJ2-1; D might be TRBD1 or TRBD2, each matching 5 bases. The V end was cut by 5 bases, the J end by 6 bases, with 14 bases between. Germline V gene sequence: CDR1 SGHAT, CDR2 FQNNGV. The CDR3 is made up of 14 amino acids. CDR3 sequence reads: CASSEGPNFNEQFF. As DNA, the CDR3 is TGTGCCAGCAGCGAGGGACCGAACTTCAATGAGCAGTTCTTC.

In regard to this clone: The same CDR3 arises from other DNA sequences in this sample as well. This chain connects TRBV29-1 to TRBJ1-5; D is unclear. With 4 bases removed from V and 4 bases from J, the gap between germline ends came to 8 bases. CDR1 and CDR2 from the germline V gene are SQVTM and ANQGSEA. This CDR3 region has 12 residues. CDR3 sequence reads: CSVGSGNQPQHF. CDR3 nucleotides: TGCAGCGTTGGGTCGGGTAATCAGCCCCAGCATTTT.

The CDR3 here is CSGDHTGGYTF. In DNA, the CDR3 is TGCAGCGGCGACCACACCGGTGGCTACACCTTC. The chain employs TRBV29-1 and TRBJ1-2; unclear D gene. V was trimmed by 7 bases and J by 7 bases, leaving 13 bases between them. This CDR3 has 11 amino acids. Per the germline V gene, CDR1 is SQVTM and CDR2 is ANQGSEA.

This clone was picked up one time. The gene calls are TRBV30 and TRBJ2-7; no reliable D call. V was trimmed by 3 bases and J by 0 bases, leaving 18 bases between them. The CDR3 sequence is 16 residues long. The germline gives CDR1 GTSNPN, CDR2 SVGIG (reference sequence). CDR3 nucleotide sequence: TGTGCCTGGAGGGCTCAAGGCCGACCTAGCTCCTACGAGCAGTACTTC. This translates into CAWRAQGRPSSYEQYF.

Comment on this clone: Other nucleotide sequences from this sample produce the same CDR3. J is TRBJ2-3 and V is TRBV29-1; the D gene is possibly TRBD1 (6 bases). Germline CDR1 SQVTM, CDR2 ANQGSEA. V was shortened by 4 bases and J by 0 bases, with 8 bases between the two germline ends. The CDR3 is 13 residues long. The CDR3, as DNA: TGCAGCGTTGGGGGGCGGAGCACAGATACGCAGTATTTT. The encoded protein is CSVGGRSTDTQYF.

This clone was observed a handful of times. V usage is TRBV15 and J usage is TRBJ2-6; 9 positions match TRBD1. Trimming cost V 4 bases and J 1 base; bases outside gene matches: 8. The length of the CDR3 is 18 residues. The V gene's germline CDR1 is LNHNV and CDR2 YYDKDF (reference sequence). The CDR3 sequence is CATSTLQGAISGANVLTF. The DNA of the CDR3 is TGTGCCACCAGCACCCTACAGGGGGCTATTTCTGGGGCCAACGTCCTGACTTTC.

V usage is TRBV4-2 and J usage is TRBJ1-5; the D gene is possibly TRBD1 (5 bases). Between the trimmed V and J ends, which lost 2 bases and 4 bases, there was a span of 15 bases. CDR1 LGHNA and CDR2 YNFKEQ come from the germline V gene. The CDR3 extends over 16 amino acids. The CDR3 protein is CASSQTIRQRNQPQHF. The CDR3 DNA reads TGTGCCAGCAGCCAAACCATTAGACAGCGGAATCAGCCCCAGCATTTT.

The CDR3 region is CASSRRRGRIQETQYF. In DNA, the CDR3 is TGTGCCAGCAGCCGACGGAGGGGCAGGATCCAAGAGACCCAGTACTTC. This chain uses TRBV7-8 with TRBJ2-5; weak D call: TRBD2 (6 bases). Germline values: CDR1 SGHVS, CDR2 FQNEAQ. The CDR3 consists of 16 residues. With 5 bases removed from V and 1 base from J, the gap between germline ends came to 17 bases. Based on the CDR3 plus reference TRBV7-8 and TRBJ2-5, the full variable domain is GAGVSQSPRYKVAKRGQDVALRCDPISGHVSLFWYQQALGQGPEFLTYFQNEAQLDKSGLPSDRFFAERPEGSVSTLKIQRTQQEDSAVYLCASSRRRGRIQETQYFGPGTRLLVL.

The rearrangement joins TRBV5-1 to TRBJ1-1; no definite D call. Germline CDR1 and CDR2: SGHRS and YFSETQ. This CDR3 comprises 13 residues. The V end lost 0 bases, the J end lost 3 bases, and 6 bases lay between the germline ends. The CDR3 is CASSLVRDTEAFF. In DNA, the CDR3 is TGCGCCAGCAGCTTGGTAAGGGACACTGAAGCTTTCTTT.

The chain uses TRBV15 and TRBJ2-7, with unresolved D. Germline CDR1 and CDR2: LNHNV and YYDKDF (reference sequence). V was cut by 1 base and J by 0 bases, with 7 bases left in between. The CDR3 is 14 amino acids. The CDR3 loop reads CATSRVAASYEQYF. The CDR3 coding sequence is TGTGCCACCAGCAGAGTGGCAGCCTCCTACGAGCAGTACTTC.

The rearrangement joins TRBV2 to TRBJ2-7; D gene ambiguous. Germline V gene lookup returns CDR1 SNHLY and CDR2 FYNNEI. Between the trimmed V and J ends, which lost 6 bases and 3 bases, there was a span of 6 bases. CDR3 size: 11 residues. CDR3 amino acids: CASSPLYEQYF. CDR3 DNA: TGTGCCAGCAGCCCCCTCTACGAGCAGTACTTC.